The sequence of this T cell receptor (beta chain) was determined in a study of shared clonotypes between healthy human individuals (dated by TCRdb to the early 2020s). A note on the overall study: The cohort comprised a couple of women and a few men aged 18 to 49 years. Different laboratories and diverse techniques were used to prepare libraries and sequence TCR repertoires, to increase sequencing depth and limit assay-specific biases. The study deeply sequenced blood TCR repertoires of several healthy adults to estimate repertoire size and the extent of clonotype sharing between individuals. Between about 0.9 and 9 billion PBMCs per donor were obtained by leukapheresis. Per donor, three plates each were used for CD4 naive and CD4 memory, two for CD8 naive, and one for CD8 memory. Broader findings and caveats from the paper: The genetic and exposure-history diversity represented was limited by the small number of donors. Naive subsets generally had larger estimated clonotype richness than memory subsets. Compared with non-shared clonotypes, clonotypes shared by all four sorted-subset donors had higher generation probabilities. Sampling was limited to blood, and TCR repertoires in tissue likely differ from TCR repertoires in blood. When a few donors were compared, the shared fraction of clonotypes was approximately 5% for naive CD4, around 3.5% for naive CD8, roughly 2.5% for memory CD4, and 0.4% for memory CD8. Pairwise subsampling indicated that sequencing depth was expected to affect the degree of clonotype sharing among donors. Even with the large sequencing depth, rarefaction of the sorted-subset datasets indicated that sequencing was incomplete.

CDR1 and CDR2 (SEHNR, FQNEAQ) derive from the germline V gene (reference sequence). From its cysteine to its phenylalanine, the CDR3 spans 15 amino acids. CDR3 DNA is the only sequence kept; it has 45 bases, read in frame from the first base. The germline ends are 11 bases apart after V is trimmed by 3 bases and J by 2 bases. With respect to this clone: Its antigen remains unidentified. No qualities accompany the bases; no much larger clone lies one base away.

Using the deep immunoSEQ assay, TCR CDR3 regions were amplified from genomic DNA by multiplex PCR. For each cell subset, the extracted genomic DNA was distributed evenly across all wells of several immunoSEQ 96-well plates, and each plate served as one replicate. For sorted subsets, 200 to 250 ng of genomic DNA, equivalent to some 33,000 T cell genomes, went into each replicate PCR. Purified libraries were quantified with a Qubit 3.0 fluorometer, sized on a Bioanalyzer 2100, and re-quantified with the KAPA Library Quantification kit. Every immunoSEQ 96-well plate was sequenced on a separate single-read 150-cycle Illumina NextSeq 550 flow cell. Per the authors' processing: The immunoSEQ output contained only junctional sequences without quality scores, so filtering could not match that applied to full-length reads. To assign V/J genes and CDR3, sequences were annotated using PyIR, a Python wrapper for IgBLAST v1.9, with IMGT germline references. Reads with weak V/J assignments (E-value above 1e-6), missing CDR3, stop codons, out-of-frame junctions, or ambiguous translated residues were removed. V3J clonotypes were defined by identical inferred V gene, J gene, and CDR3 amino acid sequence. To compute the percentage overlap between repertoires, the number of shared unique clonotypes was divided by the size of the smaller repertoire. Richness of each repertoire was evaluated using RTK rarefaction, the Chao1 estimator, and Recon v2.1 estimates of unobserved clonotypes. OLGA was used to compute generation probabilities for all TCRbeta clonotypes that the gDNA method yielded from a few donors. Entries here come from immuneACCESS through TCRdb and include only in-frame sequences with V and J called. Some clones fail to appear in such tables; in the studies checked, an unresolved V gene covers under half of the shortfall, and the cause of the remainder is unknown. V and J calls and clone size follow that table, whereas D and trimming were derived from the DNA. The sample yields more than 2 million clones; around 95% were counted once. The ten largest make up roughly 0.13% of the sample.

The donors were healthy, HIV-negative adults who had no recently reported acute infections or vaccinations. Only Caucasian adults living in Nashville, Tennessee, USA were represented among the donors. Magnetic negative selection was used to enrich CD4+ T cells, after which naive cells were positively selected on CD45RA and the negative fraction became the memory subset. Blood was obtained by leukapheresis, after which PBMCs were separated by Ficoll-Histopaque density gradient centrifugation and cryopreserved in liquid nitrogen vapor phase. Analytical flow cytometry was used to check the purity and quantity of every magnetically sorted T cell population. Genomic DNA was isolated from every sorted fraction and measured by UV absorbance on a Nanodrop 2000c.

Sequencing was carried out using naive CD4+ T cells sorted from blood. The cell subset or site tag for this specimen amounts to: CD45RA+ positively selected. The V gene is TRBV7-9 and the J gene is TRBJ1-5, with the D gene not clear enough to name. This clonotype originated in a young man in good health. The DNA sequence is as follows: TGTGCCAGCAGCTTGGACGGAAGGGGCAATCAGCCCCAGCATTTT. Its translation reads: CASSLDGRGNQPQHF.